Shown below are 13 T cell receptor beta chains from a single sample sequenced in a study of regulatory T cells in long-lasting Graves disease. Time point noted: persistent/refractory GD, antithyroid drugs over 5 years with positive TRAb. Generation of the TCR library employed RNA extracted from PBMCs. Building the TCR beta libraries relied on iRepertoire HTBI primers, and CDR3 regions underwent Arm-PCR. Each CDR3 protein is one row after TCRdb ran MiXCR on the multiplex PCR reads. The table records a few hundred thousand distinct CDR3 sequences, 23% of them present only once. This material consisted of peripheral blood mononuclear cells (PBMCs), taken when the disease was refractory, from a patient treated with antithyroid drugs. The receptors were sampled from a female donor with Graves disease.

This clonotype was seen only a few times. The rearrangement uses TRBV30 and TRBJ1-1; TRBD1 might be the D (6 bases). CDR1 is GTSNPN and CDR2 is SVGIG in the germline V gene (reference sequence). The CDR3 is made up of 15 amino acids. The ends were cut back, 1 base at V and 0 bases at J, with 12 bases in the middle. The CDR3 is CAWSAAGHLNTEAFF. CDR3 coding DNA: TGTGCCTGGAGTGCCGCGGGACACTTGAACACTGAAGCTTTCTTT.

This clonotype was found a few times. The V call is TRBV29-1, the J call TRBJ2-7; a possible D gene is TRBD1 (6 bases). Germline assignment: CDR1 SQVTM and CDR2 ANQGSEA. Trimming shortened V by 6 bases and J by 6 bases, and 15 bases separated the two germline ends. The length of the CDR3 is 12 residues. CDR3 region: CSVRSWGPEQYF. CDR3 bases: TGCAGCGTCCGAAGCTGGGGGCCCGAGCAGTACTTC.

As regards this clonotype: Possible read error: a much larger clone is one base away. No conserved phenylalanine or tryptophan is present at the end of the CDR3, so a read error is the likely explanation. This rearrangement joins TRBV2 to TRBJ2-7; a possible D gene is TRBD2 (5 bases). CDR3 size: 14 residues. Trimming pared 6 bases from V and 1 base from J, leaving 13 bases between. Per germline, CDR1 SNHLY and CDR2 FYNNEI. The CDR3 region has the DNA TGTGCCAGCAGCTCCGGACTTGGGTCCTACGAGCAGTACCTC. Amino acid sequence: CASSSGLGSYEQYL.

Concerning this clonotype itself: This likely stems from a read error, as it lies one base from a far larger clone. This chain connects TRBV11-2 to TRBJ2-5; D is unresolved. The V gene's germline CDR1 is SGHAT and CDR2 FQNNGV. The CDR3 is 13 amino acids. For the CDR3, the DNA is TGTGCCAGCAGCCCGGGTCAAGGAGAGACCCGGTACTTC. This encodes CASSPGQGETRYF.

This CDR3 is CASRPGGSSYEQYF. CDR3 in DNA: TGCGCCAGCAGGCCCGGGGGGAGCTCCTACGAGCAGTACTTC. This chain connects TRBV5-1 to TRBJ2-7; 7 nucleotides match TRBD2. The germline CDR1 and CDR2 sequences are SGHRS and YFSETQ. The junction had 5 bases not matched to a gene; V was cut back by 5 bases and J by 0 bases. CDR3 size: 14 residues.

This clonotype was seen ten or more times. CDR3 protein: CASSENRLASETQYF. CDR3 in DNA: TGTGCCAGCAGTGAAAATAGACTAGCGTCCGAGACCCAGTACTTC. V and J are TRBV2 and TRBJ2-5, with 8 bases identical to TRBD2. CDR3 length: 15 residues. The ends lost 2 bases at V and 5 bases at J; junction bases unmatched: 7. Per germline, CDR1 SNHLY and CDR2 FYNNEI.

This clonotype was detected ten times or more. V usage is TRBV28 and J usage is TRBJ1-1; D gene ambiguous. CDR3 size: 12 residues. CDR1 is MDHEN and CDR2 is SYDVKM in the germline V gene. Trimming removed 3 bases from V and 7 bases from J, with 9 bases in between. The CDR3 sequence: CASSLVPGEAFF. The DNA of the CDR3 is TGTGCCAGCAGTTTGGTACCGGGTGAAGCTTTCTTT.

The chain joins TRBV5-1 to TRBJ2-6, with D maybe TRBD2 (7 bases). CDR3 length: 17 amino acids. V lost 1 base, J lost 2 bases, and 13 bases lay in between. Germline V gives CDR1 SGHRS, CDR2 YFSETQ. Written as DNA, the CDR3 is TGCGCCAGCAGCTTGATCGGGGGGCGGGCTGGGGCCAACGTCCTGACTTTC. Protein product: CASSLIGGRAGANVLTF.

The chain links TRBV19 to TRBJ1-1; D is uncertain. Germline V CDR1 and CDR2: LNHDA, SQIVND (reference sequence). CDR3 length equals 15 residues. Trimming removed 5 bases at V and 0 bases at J, with 13 bases between. CDR3 in amino acids: CASSWDLALNTEAFF. In nucleotides, the CDR3 is TGTGCCAGTAGTTGGGATCTGGCCCTGAACACTGAAGCTTTCTTT.

This clonotype was observed once. The rearrangement uses TRBV19 and TRBJ2-1, with 10 bases lining up with TRBD1. CDR1 is LNHDA and CDR2 is SQIVND in the germline V gene (reference sequence). The length of the CDR3 is 16 residues. V was clipped by 5 bases and J by 6 bases; unmatched bases: 10. The CDR3 sequence is CASSDSGTGVLNEQFF. For the CDR3, the DNA is TGTGCCAGTAGTGACTCCGGGACAGGGGTACTCAATGAGCAGTTCTTC.

The chain carries TRBV7-9 and TRBJ1-1, with TRBD1 matching 9 bases. The CDR3 loop spans 15 amino acids. The ends lost 2 bases at V and 4 bases at J; junction bases unmatched: 5. The germline V gene encodes CDR1 SEHNR and CDR2 FQNEAQ (reference sequence). CDR3 amino acids: CASSLWGQGPTEAFF. The CDR3 DNA follows: TGTGCCAGCAGCTTATGGGGACAGGGCCCCACTGAAGCTTTCTTT.

The chain uses TRBV7-9 and TRBJ2-1, with 8 bases lining up with TRBD1. Germline V gene sequence: CDR1 SEHNR, CDR2 FQNEAQ (reference sequence). This CDR3 has 19 amino acids. With V trimmed by 5 bases and J by 0 bases, 15 bases remained unmatched. CDR3 in amino acids: CASSNRDRIPLSSYNEQFF. The DNA for the CDR3 is TGTGCCAGCAGCAACCGGGACAGGATCCCTTTGAGCTCCTACAATGAGCAGTTCTTC.

The CDR3 nucleotides are TGTGCCAGCTCACCAACGCCCCACGAGCAGTACTTC. This translates into CASSPTPHEQYF. This chain connects TRBV18 to TRBJ2-7; no reliable D call. CDR3 length: 12 residues. Germline-derived CDR1 and CDR2 are KGHSH and LQKENI. V was cut by 2 bases and J by 5 bases, with 7 bases left in between.